This record looks at one T cell receptor (beta chain) sequence and its context. The source of the sample is a study of blood T cell repertoires in COVID-19. Turning to the study itself: COVID-19 samples, acute and convalescent, were from the United States, Italy and Spain. PBMCs, B-cell-depleted T cells, or T cells were the source of the cDNA or gDNA that made up the material.

Original processing notes: Amplification from reference gene primers served as the basis for estimated nucleated cell counts. The table came from immunoSEQ multiplex PCR; TCRdb's copy has only in-frame clones and leaves some out. The D gene and trimming were derived from the DNA, and the V and J assignments and clone size from that table. Counted here are about 68,000 clones, approximately 80% occurring once; the ten biggest clones make up about 24%. The specimen sequenced was peripheral blood. The receptor comes from a human donor in a cohort sampled during active COVID-19.

CDR3 sequence: CASSLGTDNHYGYTF. In DNA, the CDR3 is TGCGCCAGCAGCTTAGGGACAGACAACCACTATGGCTACACCTTC. V is TRBV5-1 and J is TRBJ1-2; 7 bases match TRBD1. CDR1 is SGHRS and CDR2 is YFSETQ in the germline V gene. Losses at the gene ends were 2 bases for V and 3 bases for J; bases not matched to a gene: 7. The CDR3 consists of 15 residues. The variable domain in full, with the rest retrieved from reference TRBV5-1 and TRBJ1-2, is KAGVTQTPRYLIKTRGQQVTLSCSPISGHRSVSWYQQTPGQGLQFLFEYFSETQRNKGNFPGRFSGRQFSNSRSEMNVSTLELGDSALYLCASSLGTDNHYGYTFGSGTRLTVV.